In its sample, the clone carrying this TCR beta chain was seen a few times. Sequencing involved patients with CD8+CD57+ cell expansion previously shown by flow cytometry. The source of the sample is a study of CD8+CD57+ T cells in acquired aplastic anemia. It was genomic DNA that served as the template for profiling TCR beta VDJ and CDR3. Using its own MiXCR run on the reads, TCRdb lists one record per CDR3 protein. The data show around 79,000 distinct CDR3 sequences, under 80% seen once. Material for sequencing was sorted CD4+, CD8+, or CD8+CD57+ T cells (not recorded which) from PBMCs. The receptor's source is a human donor with aplastic anemia.

As DNA, the CDR3 is TGTGCCACCAGCAGAGATCGAACGGAGACCCAGTACTTC. Translation: CATSRDRTETQYF. The chain recombines TRBV15 with TRBJ2-5; D is unclear. CDR1 and CDR2 (germline): LNHNV, YYDKDF (reference sequence). Trimming pared 0 bases from V and 5 bases from J, leaving 7 bases between. The CDR3 totals 13 residues.